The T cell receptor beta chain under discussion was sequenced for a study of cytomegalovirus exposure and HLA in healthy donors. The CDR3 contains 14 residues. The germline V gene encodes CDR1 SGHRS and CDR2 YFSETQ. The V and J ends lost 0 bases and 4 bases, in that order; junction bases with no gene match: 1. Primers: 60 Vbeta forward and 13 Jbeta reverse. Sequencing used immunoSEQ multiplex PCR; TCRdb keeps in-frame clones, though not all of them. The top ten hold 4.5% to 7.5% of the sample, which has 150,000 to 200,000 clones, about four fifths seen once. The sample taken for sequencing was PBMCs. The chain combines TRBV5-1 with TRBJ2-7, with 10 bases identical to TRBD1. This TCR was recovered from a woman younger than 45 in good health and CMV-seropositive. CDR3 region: CASSLGDRGYEQYF. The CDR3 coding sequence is TGCGCCAGCAGCTTGGGGGACAGGGGTTACGAGCAGTACTTC. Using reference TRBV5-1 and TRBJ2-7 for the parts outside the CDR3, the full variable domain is KAGVTQTPRYLIKTRGQQVTLSCSPISGHRSVSWYQQTPGQGLQFLFEYFSETQRNKGNFPGRFSGRQFSNSRSEMNVSTLELGDSALYLCASSLGDRGYEQYFGPGTRLTVT.